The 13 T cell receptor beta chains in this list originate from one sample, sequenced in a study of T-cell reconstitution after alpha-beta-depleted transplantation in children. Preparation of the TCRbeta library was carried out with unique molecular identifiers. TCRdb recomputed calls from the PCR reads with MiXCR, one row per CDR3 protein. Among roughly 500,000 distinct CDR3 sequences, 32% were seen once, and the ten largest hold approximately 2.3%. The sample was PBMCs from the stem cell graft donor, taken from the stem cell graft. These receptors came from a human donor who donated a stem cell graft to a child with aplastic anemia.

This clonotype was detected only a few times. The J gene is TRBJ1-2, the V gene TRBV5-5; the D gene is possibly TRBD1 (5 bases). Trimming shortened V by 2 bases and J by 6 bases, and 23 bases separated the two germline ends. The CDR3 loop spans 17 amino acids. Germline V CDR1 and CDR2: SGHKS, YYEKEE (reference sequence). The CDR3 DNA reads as TGTGCCAGCAGCTTATCGATCCGTCCGCAGGGTCCCGATGGCTACACCTTC. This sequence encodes CASSLSIRPQGPDGYTF.

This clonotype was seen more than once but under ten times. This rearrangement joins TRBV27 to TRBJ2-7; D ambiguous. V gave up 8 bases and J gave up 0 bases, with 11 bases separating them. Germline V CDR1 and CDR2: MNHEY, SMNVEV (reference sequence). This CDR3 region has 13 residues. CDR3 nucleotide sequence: TGTGCCAGCCGGAAGATTAGCTCCTACGAGCAGTACTTC. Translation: CASRKISSYEQYF.

DNA of the CDR3: TGTGCCAGCGCGGAGGATAATACGCAGTATTTT. It codes for CASAEDNTQYF. The chain couples TRBV21-1 to TRBJ2-3; the table's TRBD2 call for D was not verified on the DNA. TRBV21-1 is labeled a pseudogene. There are 11 residues in the CDR3.

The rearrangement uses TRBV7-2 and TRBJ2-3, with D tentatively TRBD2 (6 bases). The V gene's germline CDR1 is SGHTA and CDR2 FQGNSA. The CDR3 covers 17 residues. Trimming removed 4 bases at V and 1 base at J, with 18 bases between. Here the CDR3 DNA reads TGTGCCAGCAGCTACAACGCCGGGGGAGCTGGCACAGATACGCAGTATTTT. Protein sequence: CASSYNAGGAGTDTQYF.

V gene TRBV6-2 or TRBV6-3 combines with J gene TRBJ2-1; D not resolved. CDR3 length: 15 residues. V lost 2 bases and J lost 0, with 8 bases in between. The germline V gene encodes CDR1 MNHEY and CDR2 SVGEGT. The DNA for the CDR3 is TGTGCCAGCAGTTACGTCAAACCCTCCTACAATGAGCAGTTCTTC. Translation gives CASSYVKPSYNEQFF.

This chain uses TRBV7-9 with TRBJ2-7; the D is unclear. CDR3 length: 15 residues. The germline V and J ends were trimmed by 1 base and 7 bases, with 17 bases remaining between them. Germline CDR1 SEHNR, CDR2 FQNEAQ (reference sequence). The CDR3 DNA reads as TGTGCCAGCAGCTTAGATGAGACAAGCCTCTTGGAGCAGTACGTC. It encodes CASSLDETSLLEQYV.

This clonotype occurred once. The CDR3 protein is CASSSREGQPQHF. CDR3 nucleotides: TGTGCCAGCAGTTCCAGGGAAGGACAGCCCCAGCATTTT. The chain uses TRBV6-5 and TRBJ1-5, with D perhaps matching TRBD1 (5 bases). Germline CDR1 MNHEY, CDR2 SVGAGI. V lost 4 bases and J lost 7, with 11 bases in between. This CDR3 comprises 13 residues.

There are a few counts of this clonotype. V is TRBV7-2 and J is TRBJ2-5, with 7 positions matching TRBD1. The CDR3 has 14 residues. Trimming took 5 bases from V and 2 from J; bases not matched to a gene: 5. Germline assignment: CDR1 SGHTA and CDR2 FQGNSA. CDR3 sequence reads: CASSGTVLQETQYF. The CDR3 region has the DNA TGTGCCAGCAGCGGGACAGTTTTACAAGAGACCCAGTACTTC.

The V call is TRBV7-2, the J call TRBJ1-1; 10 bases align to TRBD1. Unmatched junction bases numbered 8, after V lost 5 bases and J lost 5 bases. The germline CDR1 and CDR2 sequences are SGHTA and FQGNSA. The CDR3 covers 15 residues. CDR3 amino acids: CASSPGQGVSTEAFF. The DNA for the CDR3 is TGTGCCAGCAGCCCCGGACAGGGGGTTTCGACTGAAGCTTTCTTT.

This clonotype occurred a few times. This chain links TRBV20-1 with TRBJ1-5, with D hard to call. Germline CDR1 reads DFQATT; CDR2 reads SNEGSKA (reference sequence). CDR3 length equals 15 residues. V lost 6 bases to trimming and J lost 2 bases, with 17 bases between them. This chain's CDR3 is CSALIARAGNQPQHF. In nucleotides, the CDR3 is TGCAGTGCCCTTATTGCTCGGGCGGGCAATCAGCCCCAGCATTTT.

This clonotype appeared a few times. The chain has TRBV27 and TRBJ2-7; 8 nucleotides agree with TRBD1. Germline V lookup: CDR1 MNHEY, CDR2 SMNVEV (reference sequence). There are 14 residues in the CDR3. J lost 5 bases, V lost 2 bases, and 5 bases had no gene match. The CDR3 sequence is CASSLQGAGDEQYF. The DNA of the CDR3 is TGTGCCAGCAGTTTACAGGGGGCAGGGGACGAGCAGTACTTC.

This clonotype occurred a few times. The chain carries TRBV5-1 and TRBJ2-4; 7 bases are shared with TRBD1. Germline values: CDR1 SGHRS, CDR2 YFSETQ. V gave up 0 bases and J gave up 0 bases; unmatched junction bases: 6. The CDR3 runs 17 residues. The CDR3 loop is CASSLAATGLAKNIQYF. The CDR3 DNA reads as TGCGCCAGCAGCTTGGCCGCGACAGGGCTAGCCAAAAACATTCAGTACTTC.

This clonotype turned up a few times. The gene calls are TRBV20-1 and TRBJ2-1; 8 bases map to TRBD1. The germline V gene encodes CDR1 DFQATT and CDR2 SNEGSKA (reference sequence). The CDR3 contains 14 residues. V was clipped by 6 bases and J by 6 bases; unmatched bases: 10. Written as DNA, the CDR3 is TGCAGTGCGGGGGACAGGCCCGAGCTCAATGAGCAGTTCTTC. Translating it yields CSAGDRPELNEQFF.